The 22 T cell receptor beta chains in this list originate from one sample, sequenced in a study of blood T cell repertoires in COVID-19. Only in-frame clones appear in the TCRdb table, and some are missing; sequencing was by immunoSEQ multiplex PCR. The sample includes approximately 200,000 clones, roughly four fifths of them seen just once. The sample taken for sequencing was peripheral blood. These receptors originate from a woman in her twenties or thirties who had recovered from COVID-19.

The chain links TRBV5-1 to TRBJ2-4; 8 bases align to TRBD1. Unmatched junction bases numbered 6, after V lost 6 bases and J lost 7 bases. The CDR3 spans 13 residues. Germline loops: CDR1 SGHRS, CDR2 YFSETQ. The CDR3 DNA is TGCGCCAGCACCCTCCGACAGGGGAACATTCAGTACTTC. Translation gives CASTLRQGNIQYF.

The chain combines TRBV9 with TRBJ2-1, with TRBD2 identical over 9 bases. This CDR3 has 15 residues. Germline-derived CDR1 and CDR2 are SGDLS and YYNGEE. V shed 0 bases, J shed 8 bases, and the junction held 6 bases outside the gene matches. CDR3 nucleotides: TGTGCCAGCAGCGTAGTTGCGGGAGGGGCGGATGAGCAGTTCTTC. Protein sequence: CASSVVAGGADEQFF.

The chain is built from TRBV5-1 and TRBJ1-2, with 9 bases lining up with TRBD1. Per germline, CDR1 SGHRS and CDR2 YFSETQ. CDR3 length: 14 residues. The V gene end was trimmed by 4 bases and the J gene end by 2 bases; junction bases not matched to a gene: 3. This CDR3 is CASSPGTGNYGYTF. The CDR3 DNA is TGCGCCAGCAGCCCCGGGACAGGGAACTATGGCTACACCTTC.

The V call is TRBV6-4, the J call TRBJ2-7; TRBD1 aligns across 9 bases. The CDR3 is 16 residues long. From germline, CDR1 is MRHNA and CDR2 SNTAGT. Unmatched junction bases numbered 9, after V lost 3 bases and J lost 3 bases. The CDR3 nucleotides read TGTGCCAGCAGTGATGACCGGGACAGGGATTTCTACGAGCAGTACTTC. Protein sequence: CASSDDRDRDFYEQYF.

V usage is TRBV30 and J usage is TRBJ1-4; D unresolved. V lost 6 bases to trimming and J lost 8 bases, with 13 bases between them. The CDR3 extends over 12 amino acids. Germline values: CDR1 GTSNPN, CDR2 SVGIG (reference sequence). The CDR3: CACSPLGEKLFF. For the CDR3, the DNA is TGTGCCTGTAGCCCACTCGGAGAAAAACTGTTTTTT. The full variable domain, with the rest looked up from reference TRBV30 and TRBJ1-4, is SQTIHQWPATLVQPVGSPLSLECTVEGTSNPNLYWYRQAAGRGLQLLFYSVGIGQISSEVPQNLSASRPQDRQFILSSKKLLLSDSGFYLCACSPLGEKLFFGSGTQLSVL.

V usage is TRBV30 and J usage is TRBJ2-4; 13 bases line up with TRBD2. There are 15 residues in the CDR3. Germline values: CDR1 GTSNPN, CDR2 SVGIG (reference sequence). V lost 0 bases, J lost 9 bases, and 5 bases stayed unmatched. The CDR3 sequence: CAWSVTSGRASIQYF. In nucleotides, the CDR3 is TGTGCCTGGAGTGTTACTAGCGGGAGGGCGAGCATTCAGTACTTC.

The CDR3 loop reads CASHLSNRGLLSYEQYF. The CDR3 coding sequence is TGTGCCAGCCACTTGTCTAATAGGGGACTCCTCTCCTACGAGCAGTACTTC. This chain links TRBV5-5 with TRBJ2-7; possibly TRBD2 for D (6 bases). V was clipped by 7 bases and J by 0 bases, with 23 bases between them. This CDR3 spans 17 amino acids. The germline V gene encodes CDR1 SGHKS and CDR2 YYEKEE (reference sequence).

The chain couples TRBV6-5 to TRBJ2-1; TRBD2 agrees at 9 bases. Germline V gives CDR1 MNHEY, CDR2 SVGAGI. The CDR3 covers 15 residues. With V trimmed by 6 bases and J by 6 bases, 9 bases remained unmatched. The CDR3: CASSPEIAGVNEQFF. Here the CDR3 DNA reads TGTGCCAGCAGCCCCGAGATAGCGGGAGTCAATGAGCAGTTCTTC.

The rearrangement links TRBV29-1 to TRBJ2-1; TRBD2 agrees at 10 bases. V was pared by 3 bases and J by 5 bases, with 4 bases of the junction left unmatched. The germline V gene has CDR1 SQVTM and CDR2 ANQGSEA. The CDR3 is 14 residues long. CDR3 sequence reads: CSVDTSGTDNEQFF. The CDR3 nucleotides are TGCAGCGTTGATACTAGCGGGACGGACAATGAGCAGTTCTTC.

The chain recombines TRBV9 with TRBJ2-5, with 9 bases matching TRBD1. Germline loops: CDR1 SGDLS, CDR2 YYNGEE. The CDR3 covers 14 residues. J lost 4 bases, V lost 3 bases, and 4 bases had no gene match. The CDR3 sequence: CASSGGQGLETQYF. For the CDR3, the DNA is TGTGCCAGCAGCGGTGGACAGGGGTTAGAGACCCAGTACTTC.

This clone has only one observation. The chain recombines TRBV5-1 with TRBJ2-3, with D perhaps matching TRBD1 (6 bases). Trimming took 8 bases from V and 0 from J, leaving 22 bases between them. There are 17 residues in the CDR3. Germline V lookup: CDR1 SGHRS, CDR2 YFSETQ. CDR3 bases: TGCGCCAGGTGTAGCCAGGGGCCTGAAGGGAGCACAGATACGCAGTATTTT. Translated, it gives CARCSQGPEGSTDTQYF.

The chain carries TRBV6-4 and TRBJ2-3; maybe TRBD2 (5 bases). V dropped 6 bases and J dropped 0 bases, with 13 bases sitting between them. The CDR3 contains 15 residues. CDR1 is MRHNA, CDR2 SNTAGT, per germline. This CDR3 reads CASRRADLSTDTQYF. CDR3 sequence (DNA): TGTGCCAGCAGGCGGGCCGATCTTAGCACAGATACGCAGTATTTT.

The CDR3 coding sequence is TGTGCCTGGGGACAGGGGGCGTCCTACGAGCAGTACTTC. This gives the protein CAWGQGASYEQYF. The chain carries TRBV30 and TRBJ2-7; TRBD1 matches at 11 bases. Germline V gene lookup returns CDR1 GTSNPN and CDR2 SVGIG (reference sequence). V gave up 5 bases and J gave up 1 base; unmatched junction bases: 1. The CDR3 runs to 13 residues.

The chain links TRBV20-1 to TRBJ2-2; D unresolved. The CDR3 length is 11 residues. Germline lookup yields CDR1 DFQATT and CDR2 SNEGSKA (reference sequence). Trimming left V 3 bases short and J 8 bases short, with 7 bases between. CDR3 coding DNA: TGCAGTGCTAGTTTCGTGGGGGAGCTGTTTTTT. This gives the protein CSASFVGELFF.

This clone was counted only a few times. This chain uses TRBV4-1 with TRBJ2-7; the match to TRBD2 covers 14 bases. The V gene's germline CDR1 is MGHRA and CDR2 YSYEKL. Trimming at V came to 1 base and at J to 5 bases, leaving 4 bases not matched to a gene. The CDR3 is made up of 16 amino acids. CDR3 sequence reads: CASSQGSGLAGDEQYF. The CDR3 nucleotides read TGCGCCAGCAGCCAAGGTTCGGGACTAGCGGGAGACGAGCAGTACTTC.

CDR3 loop: CAAGGSMNTEAFF. CDR3 nucleotides: TGTGCCGCGGGGGGCAGCATGAACACTGAAGCTTTCTTT. V is TRBV28 and J is TRBJ1-1; weak D call: TRBD1 (6 bases). This CDR3 spans 13 amino acids. Trimming cost V 11 bases and J 0 bases, with 13 bases left between them. CDR1 is MDHEN, CDR2 SYDVKM, per germline.

The chain has TRBV19 and TRBJ2-7; D is possibly TRBD2 (6 bases). The V and J ends lost 1 base and 6 bases respectively, with 10 bases between them. Germline CDR1 is LNHDA and CDR2 is SQIVND (reference sequence). The CDR3 has 13 amino acids. The CDR3 region has the DNA TGTGCCAGTAGTATAGGTAAGGGAGGCGAGCAGTACTTC. It codes for CASSIGKGGEQYF.

The gene calls are TRBV7-9 and TRBJ2-2; tentative D call: TRBD2 (6 bases). The V gene's germline CDR1 is SEHNR and CDR2 FQNEAQ (reference sequence). V dropped 8 bases and J dropped 4 bases, with 11 bases sitting between them. CDR3 length: 13 residues. CDR3 in DNA: TGTGCCAGCTCTACGGGGGTCACCGGGGAGCTGTTTTTT. This encodes CASSTGVTGELFF.

The rearrangement joins TRBV6-5 to TRBJ2-5; D is possibly TRBD2 (6 bases). This CDR3 is 13 amino acids long. Trimming left V 10 bases short and J 2 bases short, with 14 bases between. Looked up from germline, CDR1 is MNHEY and CDR2 is SVGAGI. The CDR3, as DNA: TGTGCCACAAAGCGGAGGGGTCAAGAGACCCAGTACTTC. Amino acid sequence: CATKRRGQETQYF.

The V gene is TRBV5-4, the J gene TRBJ1-2; TRBD1 agrees at 9 bases. Trimming at V came to 4 bases and at J to 3 bases, leaving 7 bases not matched to a gene. The CDR3 sequence is 15 residues long. Per germline, CDR1 SGHNT and CDR2 YYREEE (reference sequence). For the CDR3, the DNA is TGTGCCAGCAGCGCCCGGACAGGGGCGGACTATGGCTACACCTTC. It codes for CASSARTGADYGYTF.

This chain connects TRBV18 to TRBJ2-3; D call uncertain. Germline CDR1 KGHSH, CDR2 LQKENI. The CDR3 has 14 amino acids. The V gene lost 3 bases and the J gene lost 4 bases, with 11 bases spanning the gap. For the CDR3, the DNA is TGTGCCAGCTCACCGAGCCAAGCCTCAGATACGCAGTATTTT. This translates into CASSPSQASDTQYF.

The chain couples TRBV5-1 to TRBJ2-7; 9 positions agree with TRBD2. V was clipped by 3 bases and J by 0 bases; unmatched bases: 10. Looked up from germline, CDR1 is SGHRS and CDR2 is YFSETQ. This CDR3 has 17 residues. The CDR3 nucleotides are TGCGCCAGCAGCTGGGGATCCGGGACTAGCAGCTCCTACGAGCAGTACTTC. This gives the protein CASSWGSGTSSSYEQYF.